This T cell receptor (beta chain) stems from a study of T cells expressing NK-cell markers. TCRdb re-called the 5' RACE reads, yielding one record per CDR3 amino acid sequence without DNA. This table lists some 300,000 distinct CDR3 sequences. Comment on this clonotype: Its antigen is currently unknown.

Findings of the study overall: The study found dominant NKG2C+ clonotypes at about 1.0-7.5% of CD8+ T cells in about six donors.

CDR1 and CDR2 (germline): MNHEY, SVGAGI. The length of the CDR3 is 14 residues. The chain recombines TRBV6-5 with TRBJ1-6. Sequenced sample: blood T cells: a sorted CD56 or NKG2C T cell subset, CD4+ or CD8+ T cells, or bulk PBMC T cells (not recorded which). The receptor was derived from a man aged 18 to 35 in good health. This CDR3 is CASSSGTFGSPLHF.